The sequence of this T cell receptor beta chain was determined in a study of blood T cell repertoires in COVID-19. Study-wide context: The United States, Italy and Spain were the sources of the acute and convalescent COVID-19 samples.

From germline, CDR1 is LNHDA and CDR2 SQIVND (reference sequence). V was cut by 6 bases and J by 5 bases, with 16 bases left in between. This CDR3 comprises 14 residues. Libraries were prepared by immunoSEQ multiplex PCR; TCRdb keeps only in-frame clonotypes and omits some of them. This repertoire shows 170,000 or so clones, approximately 86% found once; its top ten account for roughly 7%. The sequencing sample was made of peripheral blood. This chain links TRBV19 with TRBJ2-5, with D unresolved. This TCR derives from a man aged 50 to 60 with active or convalescent COVID-19. The CDR3 spells CASSPRGEEETQYF. The CDR3 DNA follows: TGTGCCAGTAGCCCCCGCGGTGAAGAGGAGACCCAGTACTTC.